Presented here are 9 T cell receptor beta chains from one specimen sequenced in a study of blood T cell repertoires in COVID-19. TCRdb keeps only in-frame clones here, not all; method: immunoSEQ multiplex PCR. The table records a few hundred thousand clones, 85% to 90% of them present only once. Source material: PBMCs or T cells enriched from blood (not recorded which). These receptor sequences come from a woman between 50 and 59 years old in a cohort exposed to, infected with or recovered from COVID-19 (not recorded which).

The chain links TRBV6-6 to TRBJ1-6; perhaps TRBD1 as D (5 bases). Germline-derived CDR1 and CDR2 are MNHNY and SVGAGI (reference sequence). The CDR3 extends over 20 amino acids. Trimming pared 6 bases from V and 1 base from J, leaving 25 bases between. DNA for the CDR3: TGTGCCAGCAGCGTCGGCAGTGGGGGACTCGGGAGTTCCTATAATTCACCCCTCCACTTT. It codes for CASSVGSGGLGSSYNSPLHF.

The chain recombines TRBV7-9 with TRBJ2-7, with D possibly matching TRBD2 (6 bases). The CDR3 is 13 residues long. Looked up from germline, CDR1 is SEHNR and CDR2 is FQNEAQ (reference sequence). The V end lost 6 bases, the J end lost 6 bases, and 15 bases lay between the germline ends. In DNA form, the CDR3 reads TGTGCCAGCAGGGAGGAGGGTCGTATCGAGCAGTACTTC. Translating gives CASREEGRIEQYF.

This chain connects TRBV27 to TRBJ2-3; D is unresolved. Trimming left V 5 bases short and J 1 base short, with 7 bases between. The CDR3 has 13 amino acids. The germline V gene has CDR1 MNHEY and CDR2 SMNVEV (reference sequence). DNA of the CDR3: TGTGCCAGCAGTCCCTATCGCACAGATACGCAGTATTTT. Protein product: CASSPYRTDTQYF.

The rearrangement links TRBV18 to TRBJ1-1; D is perhaps TRBD1 (5 bases). The CDR3 loop spans 13 amino acids. Germline V CDR1 and CDR2: KGHSH, LQKENI. V lost 0 bases and J lost 5, with 7 bases in between. For the CDR3, the DNA is TGTGCCAGCTCACCACCGGGGGGAACTGAAGCTTTCTTT. It codes for CASSPPGGTEAFF. Full variable domain (missing parts from reference TRBV18 and TRBJ1-1): NAGVMQNPRHLVRRRGQEARLRCSPMKGHSHVYWYRQLPEEGLKFMVYLQKENIIDESGMPKERFSAEFPKEGPSILRIQQVVRGDSAAYFCASSPPGGTEAFFGQGTRLTVV.

This clone was seen a single time. In nucleotides, the CDR3 is TGTGCCTGGAGTGTATTGGGGGGTTCCGGGTACGAGCAGTACTTC. This codes for CAWSVLGGSGYEQYF. The chain has TRBV30 and TRBJ2-7; D may be TRBD2 (6 bases). The CDR3 spans 15 residues. Trimming pared 0 bases from V and 4 bases from J, leaving 16 bases between. The germline gives CDR1 GTSNPN, CDR2 SVGIG (reference sequence).

This chain links TRBV30 with TRBJ1-2, with TRBD1 matching 10 bases. This CDR3 has 14 residues. V dropped 2 bases and J dropped 4; count of bases not matched to a gene: 4. Germline CDR1 and CDR2: GTSNPN and SVGIG (reference sequence). The DNA of the CDR3 is TGTGCCTGGAGTCGGGACAGGGGAGGCTATGGCTACACCTTC. This translates into CAWSRDRGGYGYTF. The variable domain in full, completed from reference TRBV30 and TRBJ1-2, reads SQTIHQWPATLVQPVGSPLSLECTVEGTSNPNLYWYRQAAGRGLQLLFYSVGIGQISSEVPQNLSASRPQDRQFILSSKKLLLSDSGFYLCAWSRDRGGYGYTFGSGTRLTVV.

The chain has TRBV12-3 or TRBV12-4 and TRBJ1-4; 7 nucleotides line up with TRBD1. The CDR3 is 12 residues long. After removal of 7 bases from V and 7 bases from J, the junction contained 3 bases not matched to a gene. DNA for the CDR3: TGTGCCAGCAAAAACAGGGGTGAAAAACTGTTTTTT. This gives the protein CASKNRGEKLFF.

The chain recombines TRBV6-5 with TRBJ2-5; the D gene is possibly TRBD1 (5 bases). The CDR3 totals 12 residues. Germline values: CDR1 MNHEY, CDR2 SVGAGI. Trimming took off 6 bases at V and 7 bases at J, with 12 bases between the two ends. The CDR3 DNA follows: TGTGCCAGCAGGGTAGGGGAAGGGACCCAGTACTTC. Translation: CASRVGEGTQYF.

The chain carries TRBV7-6 and TRBJ2-7, with a weak D call TRBD1 (6 bases). V was clipped by 5 bases and J by 5 bases, with 13 bases between them. The length of the CDR3 is 13 residues. CDR1 and CDR2 from the germline V gene are SGHVS and FNYEAQ. The CDR3 DNA reads TGTGCCAGCAGCCTCCAGGGGTTCCACGAGCAGTACTTC. Its protein product is CASSLQGFHEQYF.